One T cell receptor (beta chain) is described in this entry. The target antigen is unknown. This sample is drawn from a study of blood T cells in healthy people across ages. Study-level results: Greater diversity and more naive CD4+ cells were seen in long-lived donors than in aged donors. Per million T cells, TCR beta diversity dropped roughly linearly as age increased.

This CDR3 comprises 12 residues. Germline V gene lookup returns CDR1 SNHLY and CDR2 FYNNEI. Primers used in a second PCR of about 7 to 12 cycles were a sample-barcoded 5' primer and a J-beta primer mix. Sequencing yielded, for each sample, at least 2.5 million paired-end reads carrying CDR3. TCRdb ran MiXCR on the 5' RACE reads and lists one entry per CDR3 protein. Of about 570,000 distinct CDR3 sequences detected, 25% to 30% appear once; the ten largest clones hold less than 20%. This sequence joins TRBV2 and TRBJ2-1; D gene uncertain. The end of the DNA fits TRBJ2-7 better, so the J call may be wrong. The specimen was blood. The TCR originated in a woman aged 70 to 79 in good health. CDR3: CASSARVREQYF. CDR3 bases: TGTGCCAGCAGTGCGCGTGTTCGCGAGCAGTACTTC.